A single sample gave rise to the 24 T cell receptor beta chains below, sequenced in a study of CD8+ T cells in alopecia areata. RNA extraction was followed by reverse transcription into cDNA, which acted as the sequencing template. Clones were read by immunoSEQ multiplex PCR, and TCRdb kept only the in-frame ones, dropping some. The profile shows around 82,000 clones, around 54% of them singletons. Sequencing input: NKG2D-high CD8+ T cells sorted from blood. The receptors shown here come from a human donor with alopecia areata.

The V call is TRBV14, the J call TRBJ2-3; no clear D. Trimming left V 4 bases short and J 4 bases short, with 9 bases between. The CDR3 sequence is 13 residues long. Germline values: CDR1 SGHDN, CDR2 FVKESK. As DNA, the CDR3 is TGTGCCAGCAGCCCCTCTCGTCCAGATACGCAGTATTTT. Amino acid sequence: CASSPSRPDTQYF.

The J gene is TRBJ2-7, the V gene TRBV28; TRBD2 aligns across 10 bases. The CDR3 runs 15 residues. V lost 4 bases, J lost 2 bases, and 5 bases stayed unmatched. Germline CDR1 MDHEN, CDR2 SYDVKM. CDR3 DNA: TGTGCCAGCAGTTCGTCAGCGGGAGGGCCCTACGAGCAGTACTTC. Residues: CASSSSAGGPYEQYF.

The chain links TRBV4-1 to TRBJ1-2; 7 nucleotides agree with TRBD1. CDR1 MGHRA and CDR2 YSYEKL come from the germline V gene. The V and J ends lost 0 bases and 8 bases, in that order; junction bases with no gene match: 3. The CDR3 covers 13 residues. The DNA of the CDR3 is TGCGCCAGCAGCCAAGAAGGGGGCAGAGGCTACACCTTC. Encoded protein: CASSQEGGRGYTF.

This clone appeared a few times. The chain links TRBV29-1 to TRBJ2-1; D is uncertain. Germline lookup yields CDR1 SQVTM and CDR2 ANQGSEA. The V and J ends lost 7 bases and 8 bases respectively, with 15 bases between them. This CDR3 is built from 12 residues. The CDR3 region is CSGLLGVDEQFF. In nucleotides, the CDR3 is TGCAGCGGTCTCCTCGGCGTGGATGAGCAGTTCTTC.

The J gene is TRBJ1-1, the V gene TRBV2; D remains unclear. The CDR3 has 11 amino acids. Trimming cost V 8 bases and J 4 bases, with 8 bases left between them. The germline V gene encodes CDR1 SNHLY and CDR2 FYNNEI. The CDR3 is CASAESTEAFF. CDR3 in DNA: TGTGCCAGCGCGGAAAGCACTGAAGCTTTCTTT.

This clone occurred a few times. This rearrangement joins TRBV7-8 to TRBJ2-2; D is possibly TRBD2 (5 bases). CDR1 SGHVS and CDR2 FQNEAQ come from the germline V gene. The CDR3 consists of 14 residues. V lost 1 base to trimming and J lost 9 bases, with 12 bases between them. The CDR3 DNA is TGTGCCAGCAGCTTAGGGAGCGGACTCAGGGAGCTGTTTTTT. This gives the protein CASSLGSGLRELFF.

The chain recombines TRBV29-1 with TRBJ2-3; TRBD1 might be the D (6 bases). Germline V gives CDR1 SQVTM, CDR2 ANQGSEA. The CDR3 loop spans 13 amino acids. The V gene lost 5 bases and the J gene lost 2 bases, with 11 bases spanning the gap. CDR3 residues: CSVPGQSTDTQYF. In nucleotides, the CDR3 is TGCAGCGTTCCCGGACAGTCCACAGATACGCAGTATTTT.

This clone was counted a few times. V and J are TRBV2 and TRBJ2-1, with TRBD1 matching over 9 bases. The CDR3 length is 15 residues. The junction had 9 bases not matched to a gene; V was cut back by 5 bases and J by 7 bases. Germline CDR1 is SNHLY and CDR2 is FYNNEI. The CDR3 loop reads CASSTPGQGQNEQFF. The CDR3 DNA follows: TGTGCCAGCAGTACCCCGGGACAGGGACAAAATGAGCAGTTCTTC. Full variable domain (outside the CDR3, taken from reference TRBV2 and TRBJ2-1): EPEVTQTPSHQVTQMGQEVILRCVPISNHLYFYWYRQILGQKVEFLVSFYNNEISEKSEIFDDQFSVERPDGSNFTLKIRSTKLEDSAMYFCASSTPGQGQNEQFFGPGTRLTVL.

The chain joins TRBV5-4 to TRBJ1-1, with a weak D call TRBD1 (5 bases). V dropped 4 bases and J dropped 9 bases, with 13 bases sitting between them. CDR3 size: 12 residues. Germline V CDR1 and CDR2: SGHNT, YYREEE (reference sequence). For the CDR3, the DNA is TGTGCCAGCAGCCAAGGGACGGCTAAAGCTTTCTTT. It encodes CASSQGTAKAFF.

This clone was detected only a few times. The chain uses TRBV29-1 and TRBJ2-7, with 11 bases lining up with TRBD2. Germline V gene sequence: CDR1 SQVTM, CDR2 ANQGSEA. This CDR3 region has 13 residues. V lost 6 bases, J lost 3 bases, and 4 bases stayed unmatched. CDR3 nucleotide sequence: TGCAGCGTACTAGCGGGAGTTGGCTACGAGCAGTACTTC. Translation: CSVLAGVGYEQYF.

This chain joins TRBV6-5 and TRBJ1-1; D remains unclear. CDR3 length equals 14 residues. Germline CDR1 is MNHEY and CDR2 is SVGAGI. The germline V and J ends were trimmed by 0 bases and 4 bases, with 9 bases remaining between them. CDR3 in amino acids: CASSYSAGVTEAFF. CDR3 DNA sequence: TGTGCCAGCAGTTACTCGGCCGGGGTCACTGAAGCTTTCTTT.

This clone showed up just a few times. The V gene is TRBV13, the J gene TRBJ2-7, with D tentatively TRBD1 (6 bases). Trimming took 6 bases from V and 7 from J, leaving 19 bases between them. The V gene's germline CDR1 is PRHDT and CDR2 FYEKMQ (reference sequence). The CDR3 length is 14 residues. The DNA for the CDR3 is TGTGCCAGCAGTTTCCCAGGGGTGAAGCGGGAGCAGTACTTC. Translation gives CASSFPGVKREQYF.

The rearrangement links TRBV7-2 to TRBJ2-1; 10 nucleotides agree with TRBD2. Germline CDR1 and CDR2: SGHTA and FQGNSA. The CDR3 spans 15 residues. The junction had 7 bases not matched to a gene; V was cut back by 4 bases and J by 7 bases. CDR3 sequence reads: CASSSSGGAGNEQFF. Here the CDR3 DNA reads TGTGCCAGCAGCTCCAGCGGGGGGGCCGGAAATGAGCAGTTCTTC.

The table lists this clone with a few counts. The CDR3 DNA follows: TGCAGCGTTCAGTCCCTCACGGGCCTAGCCAAAAACATTCAGTACTTC. Translation gives CSVQSLTGLAKNIQYF. The chain uses TRBV29-1 and TRBJ2-4; D not certain. With 5 bases removed from V and 0 bases from J, the gap between germline ends came to 17 bases. The CDR3 sequence is 16 residues long. The germline CDR1 and CDR2 sequences are SQVTM and ANQGSEA.

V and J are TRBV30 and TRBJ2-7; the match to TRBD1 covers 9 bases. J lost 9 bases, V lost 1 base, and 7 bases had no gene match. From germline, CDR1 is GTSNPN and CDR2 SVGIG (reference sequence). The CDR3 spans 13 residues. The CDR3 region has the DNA TGTGCCTGGAGTGCCGGGACAGGGTCTAGGCAGTACTTC. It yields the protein CAWSAGTGSRQYF.

The CDR3 region is CASSTLEGANEQYF. CDR3 bases: TGTGCCAGCAGCACCTTAGAGGGGGCCAACGAGCAGTACTTC. The chain uses TRBV28 and TRBJ2-7, with 7 bases matching TRBD1. Unmatched junction bases numbered 10, after V lost 6 bases and J lost 5 bases. Germline CDR1 MDHEN, CDR2 SYDVKM. The CDR3 covers 14 residues.

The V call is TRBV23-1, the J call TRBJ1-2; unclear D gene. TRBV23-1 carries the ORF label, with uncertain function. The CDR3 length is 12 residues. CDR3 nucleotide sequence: TGCGCGTTGTATCGAGGTTTATATGGCTACACCTTC. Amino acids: CALYRGLYGYTF.

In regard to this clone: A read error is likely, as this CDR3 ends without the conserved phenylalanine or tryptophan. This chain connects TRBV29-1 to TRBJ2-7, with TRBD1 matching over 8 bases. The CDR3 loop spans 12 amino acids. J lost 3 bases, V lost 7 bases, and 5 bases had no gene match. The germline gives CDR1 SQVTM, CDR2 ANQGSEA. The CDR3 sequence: CSDGTGFYEQYL. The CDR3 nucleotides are TGCAGCGACGGGACAGGATTCTACGAGCAGTACCTC.

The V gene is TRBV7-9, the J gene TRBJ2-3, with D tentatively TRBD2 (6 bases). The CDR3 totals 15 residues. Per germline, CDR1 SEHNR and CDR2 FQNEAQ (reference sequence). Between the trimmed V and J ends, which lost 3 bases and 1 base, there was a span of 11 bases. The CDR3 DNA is TGTGCCAGCAGCTTCATCAAGCGGGGCACAGATACGCAGTATTTT. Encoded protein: CASSFIKRGTDTQYF.

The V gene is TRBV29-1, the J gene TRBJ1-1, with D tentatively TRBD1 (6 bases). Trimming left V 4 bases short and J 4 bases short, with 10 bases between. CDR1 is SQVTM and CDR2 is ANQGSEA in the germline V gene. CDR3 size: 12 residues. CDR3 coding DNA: TGCAGCGTTGGGGGAGGGGGCACTGAAGCTTTCTTT. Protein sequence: CSVGGGGTEAFF.

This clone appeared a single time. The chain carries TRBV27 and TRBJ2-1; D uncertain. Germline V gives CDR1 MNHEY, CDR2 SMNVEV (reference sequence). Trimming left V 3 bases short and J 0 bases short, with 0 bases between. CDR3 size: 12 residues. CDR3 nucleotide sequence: TGTGCCAGCAGTTTCTCCTACAATGAGCAGTTCTTC. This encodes CASSFSYNEQFF.

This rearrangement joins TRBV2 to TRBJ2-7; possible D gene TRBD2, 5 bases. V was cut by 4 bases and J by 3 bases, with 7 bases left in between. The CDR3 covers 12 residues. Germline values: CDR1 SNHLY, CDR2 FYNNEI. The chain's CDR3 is CASSGEYYEQYF. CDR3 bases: TGTGCCAGCAGTGGGGAGTACTACGAGCAGTACTTC.

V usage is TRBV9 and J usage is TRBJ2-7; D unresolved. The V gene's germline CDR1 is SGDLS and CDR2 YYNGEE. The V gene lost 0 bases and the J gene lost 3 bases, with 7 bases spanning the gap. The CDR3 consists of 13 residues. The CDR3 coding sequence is TGTGCCAGCAGCGTAGATAACAGCTACGAGCAGTACTTC. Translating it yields CASSVDNSYEQYF. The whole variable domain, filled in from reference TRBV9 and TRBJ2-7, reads DSGVTQTPKHLITATGQRVTLRCSPRSGDLSVYWYQQSLDQGLQFLIQYYNGEERAKGNILERFSAQQFPDLHSELNLSSLELGDSALYFCASSVDNSYEQYFGPGTRLTVT.

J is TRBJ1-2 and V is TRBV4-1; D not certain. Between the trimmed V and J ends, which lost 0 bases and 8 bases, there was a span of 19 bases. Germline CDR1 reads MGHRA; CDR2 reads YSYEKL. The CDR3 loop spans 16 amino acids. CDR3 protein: CASSQDGKGGSQGYTF. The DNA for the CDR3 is TGCGCCAGCAGCCAAGATGGTAAGGGAGGATCTCAAGGCTACACCTTC.